These 28 T cell receptor beta chains were all obtained from the same sample, sequenced in a study of cytomegalovirus exposure and HLA in healthy donors. Clones were sequenced by immunoSEQ multiplex PCR, and TCRdb holds only the in-frame ones, with some missing. This table holds fewer than 90,000 clones, 84% found once. Sequenced: PBMCs. The receptors come from a woman aged 18-29 years in good health and CMV-seropositive.

The J gene is TRBJ2-7, the V gene TRBV2, with 8 bases that match TRBD2. This CDR3 has 14 residues. Germline V gene lookup returns CDR1 SNHLY and CDR2 FYNNEI. V dropped 6 bases and J dropped 0; count of bases not matched to a gene: 4. CDR3 residues: CASRLSGSSYEQYF. The DNA for the CDR3 is TGTGCCAGCAGACTCAGCGGGAGCTCCTACGAGCAGTACTTC.

Here the CDR3 DNA reads TGTGCCAGCAGCTCTGCAGGGGGCAGCCGCAATGAGCAGTTCTTC. It translates to CASSSAGGSRNEQFF. The chain combines TRBV13 with TRBJ2-1; 8 positions match TRBD1. J was trimmed by 6 bases and V by 4 bases; bases with no gene match: 8. Germline loops: CDR1 PRHDT, CDR2 FYEKMQ (reference sequence). CDR3 size: 15 residues.

The chain joins TRBV10-3 to TRBJ1-6; D not certain. The V and J ends lost 2 bases and 7 bases respectively, with 3 bases between them. The CDR3 contains 12 residues. CDR1 ENHRY and CDR2 SYGVKD come from the germline V gene. As DNA, the CDR3 is TGTGCCATCAGTGAGCTAAATTCACCCCTCCACTTT. Protein product: CAISELNSPLHF.

The chain couples TRBV19 to TRBJ1-2, with 7 bases identical to TRBD1. This CDR3 is 14 amino acids long. Germline CDR1 and CDR2: LNHDA and SQIVND (reference sequence). The J segment lost 6 bases and the V segment lost 3 bases, leaving 7 bases of the junction unmatched. In DNA, the CDR3 is TGTGCCAGTAGTATGGGACAGACGCTCGATGGCTACACCTTC. It specifies CASSMGQTLDGYTF.

The chain combines TRBV11-2 with TRBJ1-2, with D perhaps TRBD1 (6 bases). Trimming removed 4 bases from V and 3 bases from J, with 15 bases in between. This CDR3 contains 15 residues. Germline CDR1 SGHAT, CDR2 FQNNGV. The CDR3 bases are TGTGCCAGCAGCTCAATCAAAGACAGGCACTATGGCTACACCTTC. Residues: CASSSIKDRHYGYTF.

This clone has just a few counts. The rearrangement uses TRBV11-3 and TRBJ1-1, with TRBD1 identical over 7 bases. The CDR3 sequence is 13 residues long. Germline V gene data show CDR1 as SGHNT and CDR2 as YENEEA. V lost 2 bases to trimming and J lost 4 bases; unmatched junction nucleotides: 1. The DNA of the CDR3 is TGTGCCAGCAGCTTACAGGGGGGCACTGAAGCTTTCTTT. Amino acid sequence: CASSLQGGTEAFF.

This clone was picked up a small number of times. The J gene is TRBJ2-7, the V gene TRBV7-2; 8 bases agree with TRBD1. Trimming took 0 bases from V and 4 from J; bases not matched to a gene: 5. In germline, CDR1 is SGHTA, CDR2 FQGNSA. The length of the CDR3 is 15 residues. CDR3 loop: CASSLASGTGYEQYF. In DNA form, the CDR3 reads TGTGCCAGCAGCTTAGCCTCCGGGACAGGATACGAGCAGTACTTC.

The V and J genes are TRBV6-1 and TRBJ1-5; 7 nucleotides line up with TRBD1. CDR3 length: 14 residues. V dropped 0 bases and J dropped 5; count of bases not matched to a gene: 1. Germline V gives CDR1 MNHNS, CDR2 SASEGT. CDR3 protein: CASSEADRDQPQHF. The DNA of the CDR3 is TGTGCCAGCAGTGAAGCAGACAGGGATCAGCCCCAGCATTTT.

V gene TRBV28 combines with J gene TRBJ1-2, with D possibly TRBD1 on 6 matching bases. CDR3 length equals 14 residues. V shed 6 bases and J shed 2 bases, with 13 bases lying between them. Per germline, CDR1 MDHEN and CDR2 SYDVKM. CDR3 loop: CASRTTGLNYGYTF. The CDR3 DNA is TGTGCCAGCAGGACCACAGGGTTAAACTATGGCTACACCTTC.

The rearrangement uses TRBV6-5 and TRBJ1-6; 12 bases line up with TRBD1. The CDR3 runs 15 residues. V lost 10 bases to trimming and J lost 10 bases; unmatched junction nucleotides: 11. Germline V gene sequence: CDR1 MNHEY, CDR2 SVGAGI. In DNA, the CDR3 is TGTGCCATAGGGGAGGCCGGGACAGGGGGCTCACCCCTCCACTTT. Translated, it gives CAIGEAGTGGSPLHF.

This rearrangement joins TRBV28 to TRBJ2-3, with TRBD2 matching over 9 bases. The CDR3 is 17 residues long. The junction had 4 bases not matched to a gene; V was cut back by 0 bases and J by 0 bases. Germline V gene lookup returns CDR1 MDHEN and CDR2 SYDVKM. The CDR3, as DNA: TGTGCCAGCAGTTTATGGTCCAGCGGGGGGAGCACAGATACGCAGTATTTT. It yields the protein CASSLWSSGGSTDTQYF. Together with reference TRBV28 and TRBJ2-3, the CDR3 gives the full variable domain: DVKVTQSSRYLVKRTGEKVFLECVQDMDHENMFWYRQDPGLGLRLIYFSYDVKMKEKGDIPEGYSVSREKKERFSLILESASTNQTSMYLCASSLWSSGGSTDTQYFGPGTRLTVL.

This clone occurred once. J is TRBJ1-2 and V is TRBV19; 9 nucleotides match TRBD1. V was clipped by 10 bases and J by 6 bases; unmatched bases: 6. Germline values: CDR1 LNHDA, CDR2 SQIVND (reference sequence). CDR3 size: 12 residues. This CDR3 reads CATTGGANGYTF. The CDR3, as DNA: TGTGCCACAACAGGGGGCGCAAATGGCTACACCTTC.

This clone was seen a handful of times. The rearrangement uses TRBV2 and TRBJ1-1; no firm D call. CDR1 and CDR2 from the germline V gene are SNHLY and FYNNEI. With 3 bases removed from V and 1 base from J, the gap between germline ends came to 12 bases. The CDR3 totals 15 residues. The CDR3 DNA reads TGTGCCAGCAGTGATCTAGGTGGCGGGAACACTGAAGCTTTCTTT. Protein: CASSDLGGGNTEAFF.

This clone occurred once. The chain joins TRBV15 to TRBJ2-7, with 7 bases aligning to TRBD1. Per the germline V gene, CDR1 is LNHNV and CDR2 is YYDKDF (reference sequence). Trimming took 4 bases from V and 0 from J; bases not matched to a gene: 15. The length of the CDR3 is 18 residues. The CDR3 sequence: CATSTKIGPGQSSYEQYF. The CDR3 nucleotides are TGTGCCACCAGCACCAAAATCGGCCCGGGACAGAGCTCCTACGAGCAGTACTTC. The variable domain in full, completed from reference TRBV15 and TRBJ2-7, reads DAMVIQNPRYQVTQFGKPVTLSCSQTLNHNVMYWYQQKSSQAPKLLFHYYDKDFNNEADTPDNFQSRRPNTSFCFLDIRSPGLGDTAMYLCATSTKIGPGQSSYEQYFGPGTRLTVT.

The chain recombines TRBV2 with TRBJ2-3; TRBD1 agrees at 7 bases. Germline assignment: CDR1 SNHLY and CDR2 FYNNEI. The CDR3 runs 15 residues. V dropped 4 bases and J dropped 3; count of bases not matched to a gene: 7. The DNA of the CDR3 is TGTGCCAGCAGTGTGTACAGGGGTAGTACAGATACGCAGTATTTT. It translates to CASSVYRGSTDTQYF.

The rearrangement links TRBV7-2 to TRBJ2-5; the D gene is possibly TRBD1 (5 bases). The germline gives CDR1 SGHTA, CDR2 FQGNSA. Trimming left V 3 bases short and J 3 bases short, with 14 bases between. This CDR3 region has 15 residues. In nucleotides, the CDR3 is TGTGCCAGCAGCTTCGGTTCCAGGGCGGAAGAGACCCAGTACTTC. Its translation: CASSFGSRAEETQYF.

The chain links TRBV7-4 to TRBJ2-7, with 8 bases identical to TRBD1. This CDR3 contains 15 residues. In germline, CDR1 is SGHVT, CDR2 SQSDAQ. The J segment lost 3 bases and the V segment lost 3 bases, leaving 7 bases of the junction unmatched. This CDR3 is CASSFRDRLIYEQYF. For the CDR3, the DNA is TGTGCCAGCAGCTTCCGGGACAGGCTGATCTACGAGCAGTACTTC.

The chain joins TRBV7-9 to TRBJ2-7; 15 positions match TRBD2. V lost 0 bases and J lost 4; bases outside the gene matches: 4. The CDR3 totals 17 residues. Germline V lookup: CDR1 SEHNR, CDR2 FQNEAQ (reference sequence). The CDR3 loop reads CASSLAEGLAGGYEQYF. CDR3 in DNA: TGTGCCAGCAGCTTAGCGGAGGGACTAGCGGGGGGTTACGAGCAGTACTTC. The full variable domain, rest sourced from reference TRBV7-9 and TRBJ2-7, is DTGVSQNPRHKITKRGQNVTFRCDPISEHNRLYWYRQTLGQGPEFLTYFQNEAQLEKSRLLSDRFSAERPKGSFSTLEIQRTEQGDSAMYLCASSLAEGLAGGYEQYFGPGTRLTVT.

This chain links TRBV6-1 with TRBJ1-2; D ambiguous. Trimming stripped 5 bases from V and 7 bases from J, with 20 bases between. In germline, CDR1 is MNHNS, CDR2 SASEGT. The length of the CDR3 is 15 residues. CDR3 region: CASSTIGSYLGGYTF. The CDR3 DNA follows: TGTGCCAGCAGTACCATCGGGTCCTATCTTGGTGGCTACACCTTC.

The chain combines TRBV2 with TRBJ2-3; TRBD2 might be the D (6 bases). V shed 6 bases and J shed 1 base, with 20 bases lying between them. CDR3 length equals 17 residues. Germline V gene data show CDR1 as SNHLY and CDR2 as FYNNEI. The CDR3 here is CASSGEMLASGTDTQYF. For the CDR3, the DNA is TGTGCCAGCAGCGGAGAGATGCTGGCTAGCGGCACAGATACGCAGTATTTT.

V gene TRBV2 combines with J gene TRBJ1-1; no clear D gene. The CDR3 sequence is 15 residues long. Germline CDR1 SNHLY, CDR2 FYNNEI. Trimming took off 3 bases at V and 1 base at J, with 12 bases between the two ends. The DNA of the CDR3 is TGTGCCAGCAGTGACCTCGGGTTATCGAACACTGAAGCTTTCTTT. Translating it yields CASSDLGLSNTEAFF.

The chain is built from TRBV2 and TRBJ2-5, with TRBD2 identical over 10 bases. This CDR3 has 15 residues. V was clipped by 2 bases and J by 3 bases; unmatched bases: 3. The V gene's germline CDR1 is SNHLY and CDR2 FYNNEI. The CDR3 protein is CASSELGLAEETQYF. DNA of the CDR3: TGTGCCAGCAGTGAACTCGGACTAGCGGAAGAGACCCAGTACTTC.

The chain is built from TRBV28 and TRBJ1-1, with a possible D match to TRBD1 (6 bases). The CDR3 contains 15 residues. Germline lookup yields CDR1 MDHEN and CDR2 SYDVKM. V was shortened by 5 bases and J by 2 bases, with 15 bases between the two germline ends. The CDR3 spells CASSPDGQSNTEAFF. CDR3 nucleotides: TGTGCCAGCAGTCCAGACGGACAGAGCAACACTGAAGCTTTCTTT.

The chain carries TRBV6-1 and TRBJ2-1; maybe TRBD1 (5 bases). The CDR3 runs 15 residues. The germline CDR1 and CDR2 sequences are MNHNS and SASEGT. The V and J ends lost 9 bases and 2 bases respectively, with 17 bases between them. The CDR3 region has the DNA TGTGCCAGAACACCCCCCCACAGGACCTACAATGAGCAGTTCTTC. Protein sequence: CARTPPHRTYNEQFF.

This chain uses TRBV11-2 with TRBJ2-7; TRBD1 aligns across 9 bases. J gave up 5 bases and V 4 bases, and 9 bases lay outside the gene matches. Per the germline V gene, CDR1 is SGHAT and CDR2 is FQNNGV. CDR3 size: 15 residues. CDR3 coding DNA: TGTGCCAGCAGCTCCAACGGACAGGGGACGAACGAGCAGTACTTC. Its protein is CASSSNGQGTNEQYF.

The chain employs TRBV5-6 and TRBJ2-5; tentatively, D is TRBD1 (6 bases). Trimming cost V 0 bases and J 7 bases, with 22 bases left between them. The CDR3 contains 17 residues. CDR1 is SGHDT, CDR2 YYEEEE, per germline. CDR3 protein: CASSLVRVGGTVGTQYF. The DNA of the CDR3 is TGTGCCAGCAGCTTGGTGCGGGTAGGGGGTACCGTGGGGACCCAGTACTTC.

J is TRBJ1-6 and V is TRBV28; weak D call: TRBD1 (6 bases). This CDR3 spans 14 amino acids. V was clipped by 3 bases and J by 9 bases, with 12 bases between them. Germline V CDR1 and CDR2: MDHEN, SYDVKM. The CDR3 reads CASSLNRAPSPLHF. The CDR3, as DNA: TGTGCCAGCAGTTTGAACAGGGCTCCTTCACCCCTCCACTTT.

The chain couples TRBV5-4 to TRBJ1-6, with D hard to call. Trimming stripped 3 bases from V and 7 bases from J, with 11 bases between. The CDR3 extends over 14 amino acids. Per germline, CDR1 SGHNT and CDR2 YYREEE (reference sequence). CDR3 bases: TGTGCCAGCAGCTATAACAGTAGGAATTCACCCCTCCACTTT. It translates to CASSYNSRNSPLHF.